A selection of T cell receptor beta chains follows, all from one sample in a study of technical replicates of blood from four donors. The repertoire was sequenced with immunoSEQ multiplex PCR; TCRdb's copy has only in-frame clones and lacks some. The sample lists under 85,000 clones; roughly 86% were seen once. Material for sequencing was PBMCs. The origin of the receptors is a human donor in good health. Some clones in this sample may be carry-over from other donors' samples. The CDR3 runs from the conserved cysteine through the conserved F or W.

length,V,J,CDR3
11,TRBV7-9,TRBJ2-7,CASSFYYEQYF
15,TRBV18,TRBJ2-1,CASSPGQGMAGFQFF
16,TRBV7-9,TRBJ1-2,CASSPTAGGANYGYTF
18,TRBV7-9,TRBJ2-1,CASSSLRAGLGRWIEQFF
15,TRBV25-1,TRBJ1-2,CASSSSTEDPFGYTF
16,TRBV7-2,TRBJ1-5,CASSWGFGQSNQPQHF
14,TRBV4-3,TRBJ1-2,CASSQDRGSDGYTF
16,TRBV27,TRBJ1-3,CARIEADSYSGNTIYF
17,TRBV7-9,TRBJ2-7,CASSSGNYRGRGYEQYF
17,TRBV7-9,TRBJ1-4,CASSLRGTTGGNEKLFF
15,TRBV4-3,TRBJ1-1,CASSHRQGWNTEAFF
11,TRBV11-2,TRBJ2-7,CASSLGTRQYF
14,TRBV7-2,TRBJ1-1,CASSLGTVNTEAFF
15,TRBV30,TRBJ1-1,CAWSPSITGREGAFF
13,TRBV9,TRBJ1-1,CASSAGGETEAFF
15,TRBV2,TRBJ1-2,CASSPTGAANYGYTF
15,TRBV30,TRBJ1-5,CAWSVSRGSNQPQHF
15,TRBV7-3,TRBJ2-7,CASSLGGASAYEQYF
14,TRBV29-1,TRBJ2-7,CSVEKEGFSYEQYF
14,TRBV1,TRBJ2-7,CTSSQVRLLYEQYF
15,TRBV19,TRBJ1-6,CASSVSGRGGSPLHF
13,TRBV12-5,TRBJ1-2,CASGLGRGGGYTF
14,TRBV7-2,TRBJ2-5,CASSIGTSKETQYF
14,TRBV6-1,TRBJ2-1,CASSPGTGIYEQFF
14,TRBV11-2,TRBJ2-3,CASSLGLATDTQYF
15,TRBV11-3,TRBJ1-1,CASSPGQGENTEAFF
11,TRBV6-5,TRBJ1-2,CASIGNSGYTF
13,TRBV7-6,TRBJ2-5,CASSSGGQETQYF
14,TRBV7-3,TRBJ1-2,CASSLNAGVGGYTF
15,TRBV7-2,TRBJ1-6,CASRGRTGGHSPLHF
11,TRBV13,TRBJ1-1,CASSLSREAFF
14,TRBV29-1,TRBJ2-5,CSVDTGTRVETQYF
17,TRBV5-4,TRBJ2-6,CASRTSPRGSGANVLTF
14,TRBV7-9,TRBJ2-5,CASSFWPGGETQYF
15,TRBV4-3,TRBJ1-6,CASSPLQGHNSPLHF
13,TRBV7-9,TRBJ1-2,CASSSGNEDGYTF
14,TRBV15,TRBJ2-7,CATSNPGQIYEQYF
14,TRBV7-3,TRBJ2-2,CASSSLGGTGELFF
17,TRBV11-2,TRBJ1-1,CASSLVRGAQMNTEAFF
15,TRBV6-5,TRBJ1-4,CASSYVRFTNEKLFF